One and the same sample provided the 28 T cell receptor beta chains below, sequenced in a study of identical twins. One entry per CDR3 protein results from TCRdb running MiXCR on the 5' RACE reads. The table shows nearly 900,000 distinct CDR3 sequences, with 9% to 15% occurring only once. These data were likewise used in another study, on yellow fever vaccine responses in identical twins.

Sample: PBMCs. The receptors were gathered from a woman younger than 30 in good health.

The V call is TRBV20-1, the J call TRBJ2-2, with D perhaps matching TRBD2 (6 bases). Germline-derived CDR1 and CDR2 are DFQATT and SNEGSKA (reference sequence). V gave up 0 bases and J gave up 2 bases, with 16 bases separating them. CDR3 length: 17 amino acids. The CDR3 DNA follows: TGCAGTGCTAGAGAGCGGTTTAGCGGAATAAACACCGGGGAGCTGTTTTTT. Protein sequence: CSARERFSGINTGELFF.

The chain has TRBV7-3 and TRBJ2-1; 10 bases agree with TRBD2. CDR1 SGHTA and CDR2 FQGTGA come from the germline V gene. Losses at the gene ends were 5 bases for V and 2 bases for J; bases not matched to a gene: 6. The CDR3 loop spans 16 amino acids. The CDR3 loop reads CASSLSGTSAYNEQFF. CDR3 nucleotide sequence: TGTGCCAGCAGCCTCTCCGGGACTAGCGCCTACAATGAGCAGTTCTTC.

This chain uses TRBV20-1 with TRBJ2-2; D could derive from TRBD1 or TRBD2 (5 bases each). This CDR3 comprises 16 residues. The V end was cut by 3 bases, the J end by 2 bases, with 16 bases between. The V gene's germline CDR1 is DFQATT and CDR2 SNEGSKA (reference sequence). The CDR3 bases are TGCAGTGCTAGTAATCCGTGGGGGAGAAACACCGGGGAGCTGTTTTTT. It codes for CSASNPWGRNTGELFF.

This chain joins TRBV7-2 and TRBJ2-7, with a tentative D call TRBD1 (5 bases). Germline V gives CDR1 SGHTA, CDR2 FQGNSA. The CDR3 runs to 14 residues. V lost 3 bases, J lost 4 bases, and 13 bases lay in between. The CDR3 spells CASSFRPRGYEQYF. Here the CDR3 DNA reads TGTGCCAGCAGCTTCCGTCCTAGGGGTTACGAGCAGTACTTC.

This clonotype was counted only a few times. The V and J genes are TRBV9 and TRBJ2-3; D may correspond to TRBD1 or TRBD2 (6 bases each). Trimming left V 0 bases short and J 4 bases short, with 9 bases between. Looked up from germline, CDR1 is SGDLS and CDR2 is YYNGEE. The CDR3 is made up of 14 amino acids. In DNA form, the CDR3 reads TGTGCCAGCAGCGTAGAGGGGGGAGCAGATACGCAGTATTTT. Encoded protein: CASSVEGGADTQYF.

This clonotype was seen many times. The chain has TRBV12-3 or TRBV12-4 and TRBJ2-3; no clear D gene. Trimming took off 4 bases at V and 10 bases at J, with 15 bases between the two ends. This CDR3 spans 13 amino acids. CDR3 bases: TGTGCCAGCAGTTCCGAGCTCCGAGTCCCGCAGTATTTT. This gives the protein CASSSELRVPQYF.

This clonotype was seen many times. This chain uses TRBV28 with TRBJ2-5, with D possibly TRBD2 on 5 matching bases. V lost 6 bases, J lost 0 bases, and 17 bases lay in between. CDR1 is MDHEN and CDR2 is SYDVKM in the germline V gene. This CDR3 contains 16 residues. CDR3 in amino acids: CASSPPGIGYQETQYF. The DNA for the CDR3 is TGTGCCAGCAGCCCCCCGGGGATTGGGTACCAAGAGACCCAGTACTTC.

In this sample, this clonotype turned up a few times. CDR3 sequence (DNA): TGTGCCATCAGTGATAAATTTGAAGCTTTCTTT. Its translation is CAISDKFEAFF. The genes are TRBV10-3 and TRBJ1-1; no clear D gene. V was cut by 3 bases and J by 7 bases, with 6 bases left in between. The CDR3 covers 11 residues. Germline V gene sequence: CDR1 ENHRY, CDR2 SYGVKD.

The chain employs TRBV20-1 and TRBJ2-3; TRBD1 is a possible D gene (6 bases). V was pared by 3 bases and J by 7 bases, with 20 bases between. The germline V gene has CDR1 DFQATT and CDR2 SNEGSKA (reference sequence). This CDR3 region has 15 residues. CDR3 sequence: CSARHGTPYVNTQYF. The CDR3 DNA is TGCAGTGCTAGGCACGGGACACCATATGTGAATACGCAGTATTTT.

This clonotype was counted between two and nine times. The V gene is TRBV12-3 or TRBV12-4, the J gene TRBJ2-3; 9 nucleotides agree with TRBD1. Trimming took 7 bases from V and 7 from J; bases not matched to a gene: 6. The CDR3 has 13 amino acids. The CDR3 loop reads CASTETGGNTQYF. The CDR3 DNA follows: TGTGCCAGCACGGAGACAGGGGGGAATACGCAGTATTTT.

This clonotype has a handful of counts. The V call is TRBV28, the J call TRBJ2-2; no clear D. Germline V gene sequence: CDR1 MDHEN, CDR2 SYDVKM. The CDR3 contains 14 residues. V shed 6 bases and J shed 1 base, with 9 bases lying between them. The CDR3 DNA reads TGTGCCAGCAGGCCCAACAAGAACACCGGGGAGCTGTTTTTT. Amino acid sequence: CASRPNKNTGELFF.

This clonotype was seen only a few times. The gene calls are TRBV7-9 and TRBJ2-7; possibly TRBD2 for D (6 bases). With 0 bases removed from V and 6 bases from J, the gap between germline ends came to 12 bases. The CDR3 spans 14 residues. Per germline, CDR1 SEHNR and CDR2 FQNEAQ (reference sequence). CDR3 sequence reads: CASSLAAEGGEQYV. Written as DNA, the CDR3 is TGTGCCAGCAGCTTAGCGGCTGAGGGAGGCGAGCAGTACGTC.

This clonotype was observed a single time. V usage is TRBV5-4 and J usage is TRBJ2-3, with 10 nucleotides matching TRBD2. V lost 5 bases to trimming and J lost 0 bases; unmatched junction nucleotides: 6. CDR3 length: 16 amino acids. Germline CDR1 is SGHNT and CDR2 is YYREEE (reference sequence). This chain's CDR3 is CASSAPGLASTDTQYF. CDR3 sequence (DNA): TGTGCCAGCAGTGCCCCGGGACTAGCGAGCACAGATACGCAGTATTTT.

This clonotype came up many times. This chain connects TRBV2 to TRBJ2-1, with TRBD2 identical over 10 bases. The V and J ends lost 8 bases and 7 bases, in that order; junction bases with no gene match: 11. The CDR3 loop spans 15 amino acids. Germline V gene data show CDR1 as SNHLY and CDR2 as FYNNEI. The CDR3 DNA is TGTGCCAGCTCAGAACAGCGGGAGGGTAAAAATGAGCAGTTCTTC. Its protein is CASSEQREGKNEQFF.

Comment on this clonotype: At one end the junction does not follow the germline gene, possibly because of a read error. The rearrangement uses TRBV20-1 and TRBJ2-3; 9 positions agree with TRBD2. CDR1 is DFQATT, CDR2 SNEGSKA, per germline (reference sequence). CDR3 length: 18 residues. CDR3 nucleotides: TGCTGTGCTCAGGATCAGGGCTTGGCGGGAGGGCTTGGAGATACGCAGTATTTT. Translated, it gives CCAQDQGLAGGLGDTQYF.

In this sample, this clonotype turned up a few times. The chain joins TRBV4-1 to TRBJ2-3, with 14 bases fitting TRBD2. Germline assignment: CDR1 MGHRA and CDR2 YSYEKL. The CDR3 contains 17 residues. V lost 4 bases, J lost 1 base, and 4 bases stayed unmatched. CDR3 amino acids: CASSPGLAGERTDTQYF. The CDR3 DNA is TGCGCCAGCAGCCCGGGACTAGCGGGGGAGCGCACAGATACGCAGTATTTT.

V is TRBV9 and J is TRBJ2-7; TRBD2 matches 9 bases. This CDR3 comprises 14 residues. V lost 2 bases and J lost 1; bases outside the gene matches: 1. Germline assignment: CDR1 SGDLS and CDR2 YYNGEE. CDR3 sequence reads: CASSVSGGSYEQYF. CDR3 coding DNA: TGTGCCAGCAGCGTTAGCGGGGGATCCTACGAGCAGTACTTC.

In nucleotides, the CDR3 is TGTGCCAGCAGTGGATTTATCCCGGCGGAGGCTAATGAAAAACTGTTTTTT. As protein: CASSGFIPAEANEKLFF. The V call is TRBV2, the J call TRBJ1-4; D remains unclear. The CDR3 is made up of 17 amino acids. Germline-derived CDR1 and CDR2 are SNHLY and FYNNEI. V gave up 4 bases and J gave up 3 bases, with 18 bases separating them.

The V gene is TRBV2, the J gene TRBJ2-6, with 7 bases aligning to TRBD1. Germline-derived CDR1 and CDR2 are SNHLY and FYNNEI. The CDR3 consists of 18 residues. V was clipped by 6 bases and J by 0 bases; unmatched bases: 11. The CDR3, as DNA: TGTGCCAGCAGACACACAGGGGCCCCACCCTCTGGGGCCAACGTCCTGACTTTC. It yields the protein CASRHTGAPPSGANVLTF.

In this sample, this clonotype turned up a few times. The V call is TRBV10-2, the J call TRBJ2-7; 12 positions match TRBD2. J was trimmed by 6 bases and V by 5 bases; bases with no gene match: 5. Germline lookup yields CDR1 WSHSY and CDR2 SAAADI. This CDR3 contains 14 residues. CDR3 sequence reads: CASSRLAGEGEQYF. As DNA, the CDR3 is TGCGCCAGCAGTCGACTAGCGGGAGAGGGCGAGCAGTACTTC.

This clonotype showed up just a few times. V usage is TRBV12-5 and J usage is TRBJ1-5; tentatively, D is TRBD1 (6 bases). CDR3 length: 15 amino acids. Germline V gives CDR1 LGHNT, CDR2 FRNRAP. V was clipped by 0 bases and J by 6 bases, with 12 bases between them. In DNA form, the CDR3 reads TGTGCTAGTGGTTTGGTGGGGGGGCAGGCTCAGCCCCAGCATTTT. Its translation is CASGLVGGQAQPQHF.

In its sample, this clonotype was seen a few times. This sequence joins TRBV3-1 and TRBJ2-5; D might be TRBD1 (6 bases). Looked up from germline, CDR1 is LGHDT and CDR2 is YNNKEL (reference sequence). Deletions cut 1 base from V and 5 bases from J, with 17 bases between. This CDR3 spans 16 amino acids. The CDR3 region is CASSQGPGQLGETQYF. CDR3 bases: TGTGCCAGCAGCCAAGGGCCAGGACAGCTCGGGGAGACCCAGTACTTC.

The table lists this clonotype with many counts. The chain links TRBV7-2 to TRBJ1-2, with D uncertain. The CDR3 is made up of 14 amino acids. The germline V gene encodes CDR1 SGHTA and CDR2 FQGNSA. V was clipped by 0 bases and J by 8 bases, with 13 bases between them. CDR3 residues: CASSLARESRGYTF. The CDR3 DNA reads as TGTGCCAGCAGCTTAGCGCGGGAGTCTCGGGGCTACACCTTC. The full variable domain, in which reference TRBV7-2 and TRBJ1-2 provide the parts outside the CDR3, is GAGVSQSPSNKVTEKGKDVELRCDPISGHTALYWYRQSLGQGLEFLIYFQGNSAPDKSGLPSDRFSAERTGGSVSTLTIQRTQQEDSAVYLCASSLARESRGYTFGSGTRLTVV.

The sample holds many counts of this clonotype. The V and J genes are TRBV4-1 and TRBJ2-7; D ambiguous. The V gene lost 4 bases and the J gene lost 1 base, with 14 bases spanning the gap. Germline CDR1 is MGHRA and CDR2 is YSYEKL. There are 15 residues in the CDR3. Here the CDR3 reads CASSPRAWDSYEQYF. Written as DNA, the CDR3 is TGCGCCAGCAGCCCAAGGGCCTGGGATTCCTACGAGCAGTACTTC.

This clonotype was seen a handful of times. V is TRBV6-5 and J is TRBJ1-1; 7 bases align to TRBD1. Germline CDR1 reads MNHEY; CDR2 reads SVGAGI. The trim removed 4 bases at V and 10 bases at J, leaving 15 bases unmatched. The CDR3 spans 15 residues. In nucleotides, the CDR3 is TGTGCCAGCAGTTTGACAGGGTTTCAGACGACTCGAGCTTTCTTT. It codes for CASSLTGFQTTRAFF.

This clonotype was found a few times. The genes are TRBV20-1 and TRBJ2-1; no clear D gene. Trimming took off 2 bases at V and 11 bases at J, with 10 bases between the two ends. Germline V gene sequence: CDR1 DFQATT, CDR2 SNEGSKA (reference sequence). This CDR3 contains 11 residues. As DNA, the CDR3 is TGCAGTGCTAGAAGAGAGCCCCAGCAGTTCTTC. Its translation: CSARREPQQFF.

The gene calls are TRBV5-1 and TRBJ2-3; the D is unclear. Germline V CDR1 and CDR2: SGHRS, YFSETQ. V lost 0 bases, J lost 2 bases, and 10 bases lay in between. CDR3 size: 15 residues. The CDR3 coding sequence is TGCGCCAGCAGCTTGGCCTTCCGTTACACAGATACGCAGTATTTT. Translating gives CASSLAFRYTDTQYF.

This clonotype was picked up many times. The V gene is TRBV5-1, the J gene TRBJ2-1, with 8 bases identical to TRBD2. CDR1 SGHRS and CDR2 YFSETQ come from the germline V gene. V lost 2 bases, J lost 1 base, and 2 bases stayed unmatched. The CDR3 totals 15 residues. The CDR3 bases are TGCGCCAGCAGCTTCACGGGAGGGTCCTACAATGAGCAGTTCTTC. Amino acids: CASSFTGGSYNEQFF.